Below, 7 T cell receptor beta chains from the same sample are listed, as sequenced in a study of cytomegalovirus exposure and HLA in healthy donors. With 60 Vbeta and 13 Jbeta primers, the PCR was carried out. Sequencing used immunoSEQ multiplex PCR; TCRdb keeps in-frame clones, though not all of them. The table lists roughly 150,000 clones, approximately 83% of them singletons. What was sequenced was PBMCs. The source is a male donor in good health and CMV-seronegative.

The genes are TRBV7-9 and TRBJ1-2; 8 bases align to TRBD1. J lost 3 bases, V lost 6 bases, and 0 bases had no gene match. Per germline, CDR1 SEHNR and CDR2 FQNEAQ (reference sequence). CDR3 size: 12 residues. The CDR3 region is CASRTGDYGYTF. CDR3 nucleotide sequence: TGTGCCAGCAGGACAGGGGACTATGGCTACACCTTC.

The rearrangement links TRBV11-2 to TRBJ2-3, with D unclear. The CDR3 is made up of 14 amino acids. In germline, CDR1 is SGHAT, CDR2 FQNNGV. Trimming left V 1 base short and J 2 bases short, with 7 bases between. CDR3 amino acids: CASSLAWATDTQYF. The CDR3 DNA sequence: TGTGCCAGCAGCTTAGCCTGGGCCACAGATACGCAGTATTTT.

This sequence joins TRBV4-2 and TRBJ2-5; the match to TRBD2 covers 14 bases. The CDR3 runs 18 residues. V trimming: 4 bases; J trimming: 1 base; junction bases outside the gene matches: 8. Germline CDR1 LGHNA, CDR2 YNFKEQ. This chain's CDR3 is CASSPGGGLAGVQETQYF. DNA of the CDR3: TGTGCCAGCAGCCCCGGGGGGGGACTAGCGGGAGTCCAAGAGACCCAGTACTTC.

This clone was found a few times. Other DNA sequences in this sample translate to the same CDR3. The chain couples TRBV7-3 to TRBJ1-1, with D possibly matching TRBD1 (5 bases). The CDR3 contains 14 residues. Per the germline V gene, CDR1 is SGHTA and CDR2 is FQGTGA. Trimming shortened V by 0 bases and J by 3 bases, and 8 bases separated the two germline ends. The CDR3 nucleotides are TGTGCCAGCAGCTTAACCGGGGGGGACACTGAAGCTTTCTTT. Protein product: CASSLTGGDTEAFF.

This chain uses TRBV7-6 with TRBJ1-5; 7 positions agree with TRBD1. Trimming took 4 bases from V and 5 from J; bases not matched to a gene: 2. CDR1 is SGHVS, CDR2 FNYEAQ, per germline. The CDR3 length is 13 residues. Written as DNA, the CDR3 is TGTGCCAGCAGCTCAGACAGGGATCAGCCCCAGCATTTT. This translates into CASSSDRDQPQHF.

The V gene is TRBV5-8, the J gene TRBJ1-1, with D uncertain. This CDR3 is 14 amino acids long. Per germline, CDR1 SGHTS and CDR2 YDEGEE. V lost 1 base to trimming and J lost 5 bases, with 12 bases between them. The CDR3 region is CASSLSGRGTEAFF. CDR3 sequence (DNA): TGTGCCAGCAGCTTGTCAGGCCGAGGGACTGAAGCTTTCTTT. The full variable domain, with the rest looked up from reference TRBV5-8 and TRBJ1-1, is EAGVTQSPTHLIKTRGQQATLRCSPISGHTSVYWYQQALGLGLQFLLWYDEGEERNRGNFPPRFSGRQFPNYSSELNVNALELEDSALYLCASSLSGRGTEAFFGQGTRLTVV.

The V and J genes are TRBV11-2 and TRBJ2-1, with 9 bases fitting TRBD2. The V segment lost 2 bases and the J segment 5 bases; nucleotides outside the gene matches: 4. Germline V gene sequence: CDR1 SGHAT, CDR2 FQNNGV. The CDR3 consists of 15 residues. As DNA, the CDR3 is TGTGCCAGCAGCTTAAGACAGCGGGGGGACAATGAGCAGTTCTTC. This encodes CASSLRQRGDNEQFF.